This is a list of T cell receptor beta chains from one sample in a study of PD-1 blockade in classical Hodgkin lymphoma. The data were produced by immunoSEQ multiplex PCR, yet TCRdb's version contains in-frame clones alone and is incomplete. The table records about 13,000 clones, roughly 82% of them present only once. Sequencing used peripheral blood mononuclear cells (PBMCs), obtained at baseline. Source of these receptors: a human donor with classical Hodgkin lymphoma. CDR3s include the opening cysteine and the closing phenylalanine or tryptophan. A D gene is named only where the DNA matches it firmly. Clone size, where shown, is once, few, many, or a class for clones that have expanded.

CDR3: CASSGRGGTNEKLFF
V: TRBV25-1
J: TRBJ1-4
D: TRBD1
size: NA

CDR3: CASSQEDRGMGQPQHF
V: TRBV4-2
J: TRBJ1-5
D: TRBD1
size: NA

CDR3: CSVAGQGVIETQYF
V: TRBV29-1
J: TRBJ2-5
D: TRBD1
size: NA

CDR3: CASSLSTGRGGEQFF
V: TRBV9
J: TRBJ2-1
D: NA
size: NA

CDR3: CASRILQFPDTQYF
V: TRBV7-2
J: TRBJ2-3
D: NA
size: NA

CDR3: CASSLVVGGVNEQFF
V: TRBV5-1
J: TRBJ2-1
D: NA
size: NA

CDR3: CASSYGGAEAFF
V: TRBV6-5
J: TRBJ1-1
D: NA
size: NA

CDR3: CASSLRGPRGRTYEQYF
V: TRBV4-1
J: TRBJ2-7
D: TRBD1
size: NA

CDR3: CASSPYIGTGVSYEQYF
V: TRBV18
J: TRBJ2-7
D: TRBD1
size: NA

CDR3: CSAFSTNEQFF
V: TRBV20-1
J: TRBJ2-1
D: NA
size: NA

CDR3: CASSLGPQETQYF
V: TRBV7-6
J: TRBJ2-5
D: NA
size: NA

CDR3: CAWYGGGFHDGELFF
V: TRBV30
J: TRBJ2-2
D: TRBD2
size: NA

CDR3: CSARESIPQYF
V: TRBV20-1
J: TRBJ2-3
D: NA
size: NA

CDR3: CAISEGDRGDQPQHF
V: TRBV10-3
J: TRBJ1-5
D: TRBD1
size: NA

CDR3: CASSETVPLNEKLFF
V: TRBV6-1
J: TRBJ1-4
D: NA
size: NA

CDR3: CASSPTRLATNEKLFF
V: TRBV18
J: TRBJ1-4
D: NA
size: once

CDR3: CASSETGGNEKLFF
V: TRBV5-6
J: TRBJ1-4
D: TRBD1
size: NA

CDR3: CASSPPAGPETQYF
V: TRBV4-1
J: TRBJ2-5
D: NA
size: NA

CDR3: CASSGGTAKETQYF
V: TRBV5-1
J: TRBJ2-5
D: NA
size: NA

CDR3: CASSVEGTAETQYF
V: TRBV9
J: TRBJ2-5
D: TRBD1
size: NA

CDR3: CASSGLSLGQFF
V: TRBV5-6
J: TRBJ2-1
D: NA
size: NA

CDR3: CASSVLGTLVNEQFF
V: TRBV9
J: TRBJ2-1
D: NA
size: once